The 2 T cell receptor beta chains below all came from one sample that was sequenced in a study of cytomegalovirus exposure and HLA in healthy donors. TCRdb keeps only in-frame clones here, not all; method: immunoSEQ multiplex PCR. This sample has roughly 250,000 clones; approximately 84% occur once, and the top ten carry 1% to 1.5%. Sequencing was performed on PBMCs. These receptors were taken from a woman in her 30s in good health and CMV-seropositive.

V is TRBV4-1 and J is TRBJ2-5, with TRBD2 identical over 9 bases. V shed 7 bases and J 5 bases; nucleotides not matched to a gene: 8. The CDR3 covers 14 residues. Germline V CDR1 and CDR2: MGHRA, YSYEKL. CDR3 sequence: CASTHSGRQETQYF. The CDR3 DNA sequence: TGCGCCAGCACCCACAGCGGGAGGCAGGAGACCCAGTACTTC.

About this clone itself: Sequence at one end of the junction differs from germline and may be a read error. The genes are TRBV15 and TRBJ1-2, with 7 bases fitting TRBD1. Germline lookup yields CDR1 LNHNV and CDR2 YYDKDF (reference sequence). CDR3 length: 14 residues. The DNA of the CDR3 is TGTGCCACCAGCAGAGACAGGGGGACGTTTCGGGTCCACTTC. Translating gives CATSRDRGTFRVHF.